These T cell receptor beta chains were read from a single sample in a study of blood T cell repertoires in COVID-19. Method: immunoSEQ multiplex PCR; TCRdb's copy keeps in-frame clones and lacks some. The data contain around 360,000 clones, around 87% of them seen just once; the ten biggest clones take up around 9.3%. The sequencing input was peripheral blood. Every receptor here comes from a woman aged 25 to 39 with COVID-19, enrolled during active disease. Both conserved end residues are part of each CDR3. The D gene is left open where the match is weak. Clone size is given for some rows only: seen once, a few or many times, or a class if the clone is expanded.

j_call clone_size v_call d_call cdr3_aa cdr3_nt
TRBJ2-5 NA TRBV21-1 NA CASSKANRAKETQYF TGTGCCAGCAGCAAAGCAAACAGGGCTAAAGAGACCCAGTACTTC
TRBJ2-7 NA TRBV19 TRBD1 CASSSTGAEQYF TGTGCCAGTAGTTCTACAGGGGCCGAGCAGTACTTC
TRBJ1-4 NA TRBV19 NA CASSTQGSNEKLFF TGTGCCAGCTCCACTCAGGGATCTAATGAAAAACTGTTTTTT
TRBJ2-1 NA TRBV7-8 TRBD2 CASSLPGLAGVTEQFF TGTGCCAGCAGCTTACCAGGACTAGCGGGAGTAACTGAGCAGTTCTTC
TRBJ2-1 NA TRBV24-1 TRBD1 CATSDLTAGTGPSEQFF TGTGCCACCAGTGATTTGACGGCCGGGACAGGGCCTTCCGAGCAGTTCTTC
TRBJ2-7 NA TRBV5-1 NA CASSLNAGYEQYF TGCGCCAGCAGCTTGAATGCAGGTTACGAGCAGTACTTC
TRBJ2-7 NA TRBV25-1 TRBD1 CASTSEGQGSYEQYF TGTGCCAGCACCTCTGAGGGACAGGGCTCGTACGAGCAGTACTTC
TRBJ2-7 NA TRBV6-5 NA CASSYRLPAAPYEQYF TGTGCCAGCAGTTACCGACTACCTGCGGCCCCCTACGAGCAGTACTTC
TRBJ2-1 NA TRBV2 NA CASKSPIHNEQFF TGTGCCAGCAAATCGCCTATACACAATGAGCAGTTCTTC
TRBJ2-2 NA TRBV9 TRBD1 CASSRGQGAAGELFF TGTGCCAGCAGTCGGGGACAGGGGGCGGCCGGGGAGCTGTTTTTT
TRBJ2-1 once TRBV11-2 TRBD1 CASSLGTGERNEQFF TGTGCCAGCAGCTTGGGAACAGGGGAGAGGAATGAGCAGTTCTTC
TRBJ2-2 NA TRBV27 TRBD2 CASSLFAGGLTGELFF TGTGCCAGCAGTTTATTTGCGGGAGGGCTTACCGGGGAGCTGTTTTTT
TRBJ1-3 few TRBV2 TRBD1 CASSADRPFGNTIYF TGTGCCAGCAGTGCGGACAGGCCGTTCGGAAACACCATATATTTT
TRBJ1-6 NA TRBV3-1/TRBV3-2 NA CASSRGGGVAINSPLHF TGTGCCAGCAGCCGCGGAGGTGGCGTGGCTATTAATTCACCCCTCCACTTT
TRBJ1-1 NA TRBV6-5 TRBD1 CASSQTGGPEAFF TGTGCCAGCAGCCAGACAGGGGGCCCAGAAGCTTTCTTT
TRBJ1-5 NA TRBV2 TRBD1 CASREGTGINNQPQHF TGTGCCAGCAGGGAAGGGACAGGGATAAACAATCAGCCCCAGCATTTT
TRBJ1-1 NA TRBV5-1 TRBD1 CASKTGINTEVFF TGCGCCAGCAAGACAGGGATTAACACTGAAGTTTTCTTT
TRBJ1-2 NA TRBV12-3/TRBV12-4 TRBD1 CARRTGGGYTF TGTGCCAGACGGACAGGGGGAGGCTACACCTTC
TRBJ2-3 NA TRBV11-3 NA CASSQGTGQSTDTQYF TGTGCCAGCAGCCAGGGAACCGGACAGAGCACAGATACGCAGTATTTT
TRBJ1-1 NA TRBV6-5 TRBD1 CASSSQGENTEAFF TGTGCCAGCAGTTCACAGGGGGAGAACACTGAAGCTTTCTTT
TRBJ2-7 once TRBV6-5 NA CASSYDFRGVGHEQYF TGTGCCAGCAGTTACGATTTCCGTGGAGTGGGGCACGAGCAGTACTTC
TRBJ1-5 NA TRBV19 NA CASSARDSNQPQHF TGTGCCAGTAGTGCCAGGGATAGCAATCAGCCCCAGCATTTT
TRBJ2-7 NA TRBV20-1 TRBD1 CSAKQGIEQYF TGCAGTGCTAAACAGGGGATCGAGCAGTACTTC
TRBJ2-5 NA TRBV28 TRBD1 CASSPIRTGSAQETQYF TGTGCCAGCAGTCCTATCCGGACAGGGAGCGCCCAAGAGACCCAGTACTTC
TRBJ2-1 NA TRBV6-5 NA CASREDFEQFF TGTGCCAGCAGGGAGGACTTTGAGCAGTTCTTC
TRBJ2-1 NA TRBV9 NA CASSVGRDNEQFF TGTGCCAGCAGCGTAGGCCGGGACAATGAGCAGTTCTTC
TRBJ2-3 NA TRBV11-2 TRBD2 CASSKGLATDTQYF TGTGCCAGCAGCAAGGGACTAGCAACAGATACGCAGTATTTT
TRBJ1-1 NA TRBV2 NA CASSVVRGTEAFF TGTGCCAGCAGTGTTGTTAGGGGAACTGAAGCTTTCTTT
TRBJ2-1 NA TRBV6-4 TRBD2 CASSPLGSGSYLSYNEQFF TGTGCCAGCAGCCCACTGGGTAGCGGGAGCTATCTCTCCTACAATGAGCAGTTCTTC
TRBJ2-7 NA TRBV6-5 NA CASSYKAGPSYEQYF TGTGCCAGCAGTTATAAAGCGGGTCCCTCCTACGAGCAGTACTTC
TRBJ1-1 NA TRBV19 NA CASSAGLFNTEAFF TGTGCCAGTAGCGCGGGACTGTTCAACACTGAAGCTTTCTTT
TRBJ2-1 NA TRBV5-4 NA CASSSPKRSYNEQFF TGTGCCAGCAGCTCCCCAAAGCGCTCCTACAATGAGCAGTTCTTC
TRBJ1-5 NA TRBV6-4 NA CASSPYPNQPQHF TGTGCCAGCAGTCCTTATCCCAATCAGCCCCAGCATTTT
TRBJ1-2 NA TRBV19 NA CASTRVPGPANYGYTF TGTGCCAGTACAAGAGTCCCAGGGCCTGCTAACTATGGCTACACCTTC
TRBJ1-5 NA TRBV6-1 TRBD1 CASSDGQGLGQPQHF TGTGCCAGCAGTGACGGACAGGGGCTGGGTCAGCCCCAGCATTTT
TRBJ2-7 NA TRBV9 TRBD1 CASSVGGTGSYEQYF TGTGCCAGCAGCGTAGGGGGGACAGGTTCCTACGAGCAGTACTTC
TRBJ2-1 once TRBV29-1 TRBD2 CSVEDPTSGLDNEQFF TGCAGCGTTGAAGATCCGACTAGCGGATTAGACAATGAGCAGTTCTTC
TRBJ2-7 NA TRBV3-1/TRBV3-2 TRBD2 CANHARGEVHSEQYF TGTGCCAACCACGCCCGGGGGGAGGTCCATTCCGAGCAGTACTTC
TRBJ2-4 NA TRBV19 TRBD1 CASSQTGGAGNIQYF TGTGCCAGTAGCCAGACAGGGGGCGCCGGGAACATTCAGTACTTC
TRBJ2-7 NA TRBV4-1 TRBD2 CASSEPGTSVSYEQYF TGCGCCAGCAGCGAACCCGGGACTAGCGTATCCTACGAGCAGTACTTC
TRBJ2-5 NA TRBV5-1 TRBD1 CASSLGSAGGETQYF TGCGCCAGCAGCTTGGGATCGGCAGGGGGAGAGACCCAGTACTTC
TRBJ1-2 few TRBV2 TRBD1 CASGYSGTGYGYTF TGTGCCAGCGGTTATTCCGGGACAGGATATGGCTACACCTTC